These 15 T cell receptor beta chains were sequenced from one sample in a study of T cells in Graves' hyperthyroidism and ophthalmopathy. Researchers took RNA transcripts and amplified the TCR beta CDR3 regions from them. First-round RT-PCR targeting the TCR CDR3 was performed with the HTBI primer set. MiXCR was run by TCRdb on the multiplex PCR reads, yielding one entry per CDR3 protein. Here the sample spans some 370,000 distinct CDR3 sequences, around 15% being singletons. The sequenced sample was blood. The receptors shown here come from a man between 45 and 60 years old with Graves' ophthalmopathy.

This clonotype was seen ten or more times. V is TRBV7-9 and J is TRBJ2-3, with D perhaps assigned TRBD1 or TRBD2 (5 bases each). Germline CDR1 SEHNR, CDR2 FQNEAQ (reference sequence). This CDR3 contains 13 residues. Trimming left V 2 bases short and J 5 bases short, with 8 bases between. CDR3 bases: TGTGCCAGCAGCTTATTTGGGGGAGATACGCAGTATTTT. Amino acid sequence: CASSLFGGDTQYF.

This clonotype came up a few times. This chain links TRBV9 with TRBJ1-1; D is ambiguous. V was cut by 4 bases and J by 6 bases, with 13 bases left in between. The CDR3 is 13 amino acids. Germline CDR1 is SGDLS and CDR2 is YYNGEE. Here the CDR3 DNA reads TGTGCCAGCAGCTTCGACCTGCAAGCTGAAGCTTTCTTT. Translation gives CASSFDLQAEAFF. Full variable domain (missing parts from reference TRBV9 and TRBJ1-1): DSGVTQTPKHLITATGQRVTLRCSPRSGDLSVYWYQQSLDQGLQFLIQYYNGEERAKGNILERFSAQQFPDLHSELNLSSLELGDSALYFCASSFDLQAEAFFGQGTRLTVV.

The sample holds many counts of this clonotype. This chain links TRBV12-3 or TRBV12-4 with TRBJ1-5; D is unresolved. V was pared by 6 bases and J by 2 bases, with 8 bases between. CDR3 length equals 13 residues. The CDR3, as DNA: TGTGCCAGCAGCCTCTCTGGCAATCAGCCCCAGCATTTT. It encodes CASSLSGNQPQHF.

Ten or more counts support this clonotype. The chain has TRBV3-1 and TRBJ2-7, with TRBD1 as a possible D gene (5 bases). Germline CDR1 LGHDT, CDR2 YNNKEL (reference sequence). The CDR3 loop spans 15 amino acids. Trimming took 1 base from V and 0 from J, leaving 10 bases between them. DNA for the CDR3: TGTGCCAGCAGCCAAGCTTCAGGGCCCTCCTACGAGCAGTACTTC. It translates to CASSQASGPSYEQYF.

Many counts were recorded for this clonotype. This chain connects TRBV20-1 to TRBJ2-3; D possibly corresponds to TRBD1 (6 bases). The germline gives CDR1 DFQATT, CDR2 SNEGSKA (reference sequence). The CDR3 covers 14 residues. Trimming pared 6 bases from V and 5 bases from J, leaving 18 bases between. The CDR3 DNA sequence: TGCAGTGCCCCAAGGGCAGGGGAGCGAGATACGCAGTATTTT. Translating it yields CSAPRAGERDTQYF.

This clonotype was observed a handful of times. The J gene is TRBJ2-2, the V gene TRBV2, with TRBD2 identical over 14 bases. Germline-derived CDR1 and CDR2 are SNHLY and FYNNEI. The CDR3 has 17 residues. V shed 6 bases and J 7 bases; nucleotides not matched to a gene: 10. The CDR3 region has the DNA TGTGCCAGCAGGGTCCCCCGGGGACTAGCGGGAGTCGGGGAGCTGTTTTTT. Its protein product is CASRVPRGLAGVGELFF.

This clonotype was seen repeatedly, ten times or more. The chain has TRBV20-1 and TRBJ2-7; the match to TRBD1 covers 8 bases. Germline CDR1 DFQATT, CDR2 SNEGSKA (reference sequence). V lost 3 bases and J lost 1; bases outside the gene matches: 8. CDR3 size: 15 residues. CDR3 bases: TGCAGTGCTAGGGACCTCAGGGGGCCATCCTACGAGCAGTACTTC. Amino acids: CSARDLRGPSYEQYF.

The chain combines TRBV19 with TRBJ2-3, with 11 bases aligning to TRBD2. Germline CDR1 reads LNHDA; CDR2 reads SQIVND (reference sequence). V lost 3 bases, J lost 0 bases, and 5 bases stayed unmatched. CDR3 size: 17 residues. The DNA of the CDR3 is TGTGCCAGTAGTATCAATCCTAGCGGGAGGAGCACAGATACGCAGTATTTT. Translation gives CASSINPSGRSTDTQYF.

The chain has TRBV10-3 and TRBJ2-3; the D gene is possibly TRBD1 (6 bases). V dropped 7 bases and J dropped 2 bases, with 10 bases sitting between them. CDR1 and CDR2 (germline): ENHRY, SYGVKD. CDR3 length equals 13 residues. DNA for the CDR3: TGTGCCATCACCGGACAGTTCACAGATACGCAGTATTTT. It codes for CAITGQFTDTQYF.

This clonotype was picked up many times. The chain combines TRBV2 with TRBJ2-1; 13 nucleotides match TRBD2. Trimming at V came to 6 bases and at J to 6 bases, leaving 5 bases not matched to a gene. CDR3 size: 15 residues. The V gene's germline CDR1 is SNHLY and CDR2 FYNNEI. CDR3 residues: CASRSTSGRANEQFF. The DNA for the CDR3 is TGTGCCAGCAGATCTACTAGCGGGAGGGCCAATGAGCAGTTCTTC.

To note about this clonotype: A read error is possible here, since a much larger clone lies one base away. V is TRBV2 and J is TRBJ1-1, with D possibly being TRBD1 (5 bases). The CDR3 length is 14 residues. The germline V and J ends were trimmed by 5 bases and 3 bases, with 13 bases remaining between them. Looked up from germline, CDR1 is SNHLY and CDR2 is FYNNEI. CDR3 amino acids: CASSRDRPYTEAFF. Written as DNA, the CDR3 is TGTGCCAGCAGTCGCGACAGACCGTACACTGAAGCTTTCTTT.

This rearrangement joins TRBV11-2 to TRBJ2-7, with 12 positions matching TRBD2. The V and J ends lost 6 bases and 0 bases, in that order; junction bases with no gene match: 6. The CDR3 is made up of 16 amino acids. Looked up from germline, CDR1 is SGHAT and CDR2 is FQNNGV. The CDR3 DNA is TGTGCCAGCAGGTCCGGACTAGCGGGGTTCTCCTACGAGCAGTACTTC. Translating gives CASRSGLAGFSYEQYF.

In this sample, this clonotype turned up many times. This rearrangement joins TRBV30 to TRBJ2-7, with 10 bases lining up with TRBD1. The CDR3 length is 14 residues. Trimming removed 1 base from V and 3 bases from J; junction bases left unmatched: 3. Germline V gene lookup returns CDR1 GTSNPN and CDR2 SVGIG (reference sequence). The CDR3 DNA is TGTGCCTGGAGTGGCGGGACAGGGGACTACGAGCAGTACTTC. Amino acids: CAWSGGTGDYEQYF.

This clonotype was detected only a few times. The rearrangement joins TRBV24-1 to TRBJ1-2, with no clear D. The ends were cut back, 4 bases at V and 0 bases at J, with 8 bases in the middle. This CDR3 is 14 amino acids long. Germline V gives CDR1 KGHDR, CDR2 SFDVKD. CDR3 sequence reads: CATSEATTNYGYTF. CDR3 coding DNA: TGTGCCACCAGTGAGGCGACAACTAACTATGGCTACACCTTC.

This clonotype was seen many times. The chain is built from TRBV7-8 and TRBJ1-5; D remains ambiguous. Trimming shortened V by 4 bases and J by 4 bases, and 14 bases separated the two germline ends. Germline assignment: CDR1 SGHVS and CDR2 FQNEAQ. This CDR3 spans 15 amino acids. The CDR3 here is CASSSRRTVNQPQHF. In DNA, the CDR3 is TGTGCCAGCAGCTCTCGCCGGACGGTAAATCAGCCCCAGCATTTT.